This TCR beta chain is from a study of OX40 agonist ivuxolimab in advanced cancers. Study findings and constraints: Researchers did not establish what antigens the expanded peripheral T cells target.

The V end lost 0 bases, the J end lost 4 bases, and 6 bases lay between the germline ends. Germline V gene lookup returns CDR1 MNHEY and CDR2 SMNVEV (reference sequence). The CDR3 has 13 residues. This clone came up once. Its antigen is unidentified. Libraries were prepared by immunoSEQ multiplex PCR; TCRdb keeps only in-frame clonotypes and omits some of them. This sample has roughly 45,000 clones, with 84% found just once. V and J are TRBV27 and TRBJ1-1; D is perhaps TRBD1 (5 bases). The source was CD4+ or CD8+ T cells sorted from blood, collected in a trial of the OX40 agonist ivuxolimab. The TCR sequence derives from an adult with an advanced solid tumor such as melanoma, head and neck, liver or kidney cancer. The CDR3 sequence: CASSLSGGTEAFF. The CDR3 nucleotides read TGTGCCAGCAGTTTATCGGGGGGCACTGAAGCTTTCTTT.